The 25 T cell receptor beta chains reported below all come from one sample, sequenced in a study of beta chain features in type 1 diabetes (dated by TCRdb to between 2017 and 2018). Libraries were prepared through the immunoSEQ multiplex PCR assay. The entire isolated RNA was reverse transcribed using the High Capacity cDNA Reverse Transcription Kit, and thus expressed TCRB transcripts were sequenced. Drawn from immuneACCESS, this table holds only the in-frame rearrangements with V and J called that TCRdb kept. Clones are partly lost; checked studies trace under half to an unresolved V gene and leave the rest unexplained. Across this sample there are under 400,000 clones, with about 12% seen only once. 0.017% of the sample is in the top ten clones. Sequencing was performed on naive CD4+ T cells from blood. In the paper's terms, the cell subset or site label means: true naive CD4+ T cells. These receptors all come from a man aged 18-30 years in good health.

This clone was observed a few times. The J gene is TRBJ2-3, the V gene TRBV5-5, with TRBD2 matching 7 bases. CDR3 length equals 15 residues. The trim removed 2 bases at V and 0 bases at J, leaving 3 bases unmatched. Germline lookup yields CDR1 SGHKS and CDR2 YYEKEE (reference sequence). The CDR3 nucleotides read TGTGCCAGCAGCTTTGGGACTACTAGCACAGATACGCAGTATTTT. Translated, it gives CASSFGTTSTDTQYF.

J is TRBJ2-1 and V is TRBV7-3; possible D gene TRBD1, 5 bases. The CDR3 length is 13 residues. The V end lost 2 bases, the J end lost 5 bases, and 7 bases lay between the germline ends. CDR1 and CDR2 (germline): SGHTA, FQGTGA. CDR3 protein: CASSLGAHNEQFF. The DNA of the CDR3 is TGTGCCAGCAGCTTAGGGGCCCACAATGAGCAGTTCTTC.

The chain is built from TRBV7-9 and TRBJ2-5; perhaps TRBD2 as D (5 bases). V lost 5 bases to trimming and J lost 1 base, with 11 bases between them. The CDR3 consists of 14 residues. The V gene's germline CDR1 is SEHNR and CDR2 FQNEAQ (reference sequence). The CDR3 here is CASSRTGTQETQYF. DNA of the CDR3: TGTGCCAGCAGCCGCACGGGAACCCAAGAGACCCAGTACTTC.

This clone was detected a few times. The V gene is TRBV15, the J gene TRBJ2-7, with D hard to call. The V gene lost 0 bases and the J gene lost 7 bases, with 7 bases spanning the gap. The germline CDR1 and CDR2 sequences are LNHNV and YYDKDF (reference sequence). The CDR3 sequence is 12 residues long. The CDR3 sequence: CATSRDRVEQYF. CDR3 in DNA: TGTGCCACCAGCAGAGATCGAGTAGAGCAGTACTTC.

This clone was counted only a few times. V and J are TRBV6-5 and TRBJ2-4; TRBD2 agrees at 7 bases. The CDR3 length is 14 residues. Unmatched junction bases numbered 6, after V lost 9 bases and J lost 1 base. Germline V gene sequence: CDR1 MNHEY, CDR2 SVGAGI. CDR3 DNA sequence: TGTGCCAGTTGGGGGGGAGTCGCCAAAAACATTCAGTACTTC. It yields the protein CASWGGVAKNIQYF.

The CDR3 region is CATSSTGELFF. CDR3 nucleotides: TGTGCCACTAGCAGTACCGGGGAGCTGTTTTTT. This sequence joins TRBV4-2 and TRBJ2-2; weak D call: TRBD2 (5 bases). The V gene lost 10 bases and the J gene lost 5 bases, with 8 bases spanning the gap. CDR1 is LGHNA, CDR2 YNFKEQ, per germline. The CDR3 consists of 11 residues.

Only a few counts were recorded for this clone. The rearrangement uses TRBV4-2 and TRBJ2-2, with D possibly being TRBD1 (6 bases). The germline V and J ends were trimmed by 5 bases and 1 base, with 14 bases remaining between them. Germline V gene sequence: CDR1 LGHNA, CDR2 YNFKEQ. This CDR3 is built from 16 residues. CDR3 nucleotides: TGTGCCAGCAGCAGACCGGGACAACGGAACACCGGGGAGCTGTTTTTT. It yields the protein CASSRPGQRNTGELFF.

DNA of the CDR3: TGTGCCAGCAGTCCAGGGCTAGTCCGTGGCTACGAGCAGTACTTC. Its translation: CASSPGLVRGYEQYF. The chain links TRBV9 to TRBJ2-7; weak D call: TRBD1 (5 bases). With 5 bases removed from V and 3 bases from J, the gap between germline ends came to 18 bases. This CDR3 has 15 amino acids. Germline V gene data show CDR1 as SGDLS and CDR2 as YYNGEE.

This clone was seen only a few times. The CDR3 loop reads CASRRTGGSYEQYF. Here the CDR3 DNA reads TGTGCCAGCAGAAGGACAGGGGGATCTTACGAGCAGTACTTC. The V gene is TRBV25-1, the J gene TRBJ2-7; 10 nucleotides line up with TRBD1. After removal of 6 bases from V and 4 bases from J, the junction contained 6 bases not matched to a gene. Germline CDR1 is MGHDK and CDR2 is SYGVNS. CDR3 length: 14 residues.

This clone was detected a few times. The chain has TRBV6-5 and TRBJ2-1, with 9 nucleotides matching TRBD1. The V and J ends lost 7 bases and 10 bases, in that order; junction bases with no gene match: 11. This CDR3 spans 14 amino acids. Germline assignment: CDR1 MNHEY and CDR2 SVGAGI. CDR3 in amino acids: CASTRTGDWFEQFF. Here the CDR3 DNA reads TGTGCCAGCACCCGGACAGGGGATTGGTTCGAGCAGTTCTTC.

The chain has TRBV5-8 and TRBJ2-2; 8 bases fit TRBD1. The CDR3 is made up of 17 amino acids. In germline, CDR1 is SGHTS, CDR2 YDEGEE. Trimming removed 0 bases from V and 4 bases from J; junction bases left unmatched: 8. CDR3 bases: TGTGCCAGCAGCTTGGCCTCCAGGGGGCGCGTCACCGGGGAGCTGTTTTTT. Translating it yields CASSLASRGRVTGELFF.

This clone appeared a few times. The chain has TRBV7-9 and TRBJ2-1, with 14 bases fitting TRBD2. Germline loops: CDR1 SEHNR, CDR2 FQNEAQ (reference sequence). With V trimmed by 4 bases and J by 8 bases, 13 bases remained unmatched. The CDR3 loop spans 18 amino acids. Written as DNA, the CDR3 is TGTGCCAGCAGCTCCAGCTGGACTAGCGGGAGGCCCACCGATGAGCAGTTCTTC. Its translation is CASSSSWTSGRPTDEQFF.

The genes are TRBV4-1 and TRBJ2-1, with a possible D match to TRBD1 (6 bases). The ends were cut back, 3 bases at V and 2 bases at J, with 20 bases in the middle. There are 18 residues in the CDR3. CDR1 is MGHRA and CDR2 is YSYEKL in the germline V gene. The CDR3 sequence is CASSHQISRGFPYNEQFF. The CDR3 DNA reads TGCGCCAGCAGCCACCAGATCTCCAGGGGATTTCCCTACAATGAGCAGTTCTTC.

The J gene is TRBJ1-1, the V gene TRBV9, with D maybe TRBD1 (6 bases). With 4 bases removed from V and 1 base from J, the gap between germline ends came to 14 bases. CDR3 size: 15 residues. Germline CDR1 reads SGDLS; CDR2 reads YYNGEE. The chain's CDR3 is CASSPQGTPNTEAFF. In nucleotides, the CDR3 is TGTGCCAGCAGCCCCCAGGGGACACCGAACACTGAAGCTTTCTTT.

The chain is built from TRBV7-8 and TRBJ1-2; no reliable D call. The V gene lost 2 bases and the J gene lost 5 bases, with 9 bases spanning the gap. The CDR3 totals 13 residues. Germline CDR1 SGHVS, CDR2 FQNEAQ. This chain's CDR3 is CASSLTEIYGYTF. The CDR3 DNA is TGTGCCAGCAGCTTAACAGAGATATATGGCTACACCTTC.

The chain joins TRBV6-6 to TRBJ2-7, with a tentative D call TRBD1 (6 bases). The CDR3 contains 15 residues. Germline-derived CDR1 and CDR2 are MNHNY and SVGAGI (reference sequence). Trimming shortened V by 0 bases and J by 1 base, and 10 bases separated the two germline ends. As DNA, the CDR3 is TGTGCCAGCAGTTACTCTGGGGACATGTCCTACGAGCAGTACTTC. It yields the protein CASSYSGDMSYEQYF.

V and J are TRBV7-3 and TRBJ2-1, with D perhaps TRBD2 (5 bases). V gave up 5 bases and J gave up 0 bases, with 14 bases separating them. This CDR3 comprises 16 residues. In germline, CDR1 is SGHTA, CDR2 FQGTGA. In DNA, the CDR3 is TGTGCCAGCAGCCCTCTCCTAGGGAGCTCCTACAATGAGCAGTTCTTC. Its translation is CASSPLLGSSYNEQFF.

There are a few counts of this clone. One end of the junction does not line up with germline, which may come from a read error. This chain links TRBV30 with TRBJ1-2; 8 bases are shared with TRBD1. There are 12 residues in the CDR3. Germline V gene data show CDR1 as GTSNPN and CDR2 as SVGIG (reference sequence). The DNA for the CDR3 is TGTGCATGGACAGGGAGGGTCTATGGCTACACCTTC. It translates to CAWTGRVYGYTF.

This chain uses TRBV7-2 with TRBJ1-1; D possibly corresponds to TRBD1 (5 bases). The CDR3 runs to 16 residues. The V gene's germline CDR1 is SGHTA and CDR2 FQGNSA. V was pared by 1 base and J by 5 bases, with 17 bases between. Here the CDR3 DNA reads TGTGCCAGCAGCTTAGTATACTGGCAGGGCATGACTGAAGCTTTCTTT. This translates into CASSLVYWQGMTEAFF.

The chain couples TRBV19 to TRBJ2-3; 12 bases are a match to TRBD2. V lost 3 bases and J lost 4; bases outside the gene matches: 5. Germline V gene lookup returns CDR1 LNHDA and CDR2 SQIVND (reference sequence). This CDR3 spans 16 amino acids. This chain's CDR3 is CASSIRLAGVADTQYF. The CDR3 bases are TGTGCCAGTAGTATCCGACTAGCGGGAGTGGCAGATACGCAGTATTTT. The whole variable domain, remainder taken from reference TRBV19 and TRBJ2-3, is DGGITQSPKYLFRKEGQNVTLSCEQNLNHDAMYWYRQDPGQGLRLIYYSQIVNDFQKGDIAEGYSVSREKKESFPLTVTSAQKNPTAFYLCASSIRLAGVADTQYFGPGTRLTVL.

This clone turned up a few times. The CDR3 region has the DNA TGTGCCAGCAGGACAGGGGGTTCTGGAAACACCATATATTTT. It is translated as CASRTGGSGNTIYF. The chain recombines TRBV28 with TRBJ1-3; 9 bases map to TRBD1. This CDR3 comprises 14 residues. Trimming took 6 bases from V and 1 from J; bases not matched to a gene: 1. Germline lookup yields CDR1 MDHEN and CDR2 SYDVKM. Full variable domain (remainder filled in from reference TRBV28 and TRBJ1-3): DVKVTQSSRYLVKRTGEKVFLECVQDMDHENMFWYRQDPGLGLRLIYFSYDVKMKEKGDIPEGYSVSREKKERFSLILESASTNQTSMYLCASRTGGSGNTIYFGEGSWLTVV.

The table lists this clone with a few counts. This rearrangement joins TRBV11-2 to TRBJ2-7; TRBD2 matches at 10 bases. Germline V gene sequence: CDR1 SGHAT, CDR2 FQNNGV. CDR3 length equals 15 residues. V lost 3 bases to trimming and J lost 2 bases; unmatched junction nucleotides: 4. CDR3 sequence (DNA): TGTGCCAGCAGCTTTACTAGCGGGACGACCTACGAGCAGTACTTC. Its protein is CASSFTSGTTYEQYF.

This clone was counted only a few times. The J gene is TRBJ1-5, the V gene TRBV28, with D possibly matching TRBD1 (6 bases). Germline assignment: CDR1 MDHEN and CDR2 SYDVKM. The V and J ends lost 6 bases and 7 bases respectively, with 13 bases between them. CDR3 size: 13 residues. The CDR3 loop is CASRGGAEQPQHF. Here the CDR3 DNA reads TGTGCCAGCAGGGGGGGGGCGGAGCAGCCCCAGCATTTT.

This clone came up a few times. The V and J genes are TRBV4-3 and TRBJ2-7; 10 bases align to TRBD1. J was trimmed by 4 bases and V by 4 bases; bases with no gene match: 4. The CDR3 runs to 14 residues. Germline CDR1 reads LGHNA; CDR2 reads YSLEER. CDR3 DNA sequence: TGCGCCAGCAGCCCTTCGGGACAGGGGTACGAGCAGTACTTC. Residues: CASSPSGQGYEQYF.

This clone was seen a handful of times. This rearrangement joins TRBV4-1 to TRBJ2-7; possible D gene TRBD2, 5 bases. V lost 0 bases, J lost 2 bases, and 11 bases lay in between. This CDR3 region has 15 residues. CDR1 and CDR2 (germline): MGHRA, YSYEKL. The CDR3 spells CASSQERRTTYEQYF. Here the CDR3 DNA reads TGCGCCAGCAGCCAAGAGAGGAGGACCACCTACGAGCAGTACTTC.